A selection of T cell receptor beta chains follows, all from one sample in a study of patients and donors after allogeneic stem cell transplantation. TCRdb recomputed calls from the RT-PCR reads with MiXCR, one row per CDR3 protein. The sample yields about a million distinct CDR3 sequences, more than 15% seen once. The material sequenced was blood, either unsorted or a sorted T cell fraction (not recorded which). These receptors came from a human donor who was either an allogeneic HSCT recipient or a stem cell or donor lymphocyte infusion donor (not recorded which). It is not recorded whose cells these are; they may come from a transplant donor. Each CDR3 is given with its conserved first and last residue. The D gene is left open where the match is weak. Where a row states a size, it is once, few, many or the class of an expanded clone; other rows omit it.

cdr3_nt | cdr3_aa | d_call | clone_size | j_call | v_call | cdr3_length
TGCAGCGTTGTGTCCGCAGGGGTCCTCGAGCAGTACTTC | CSVVSAGVLEQYF | - | - | TRBJ2-7 | TRBV29-1 | 13
TGTGCCAGCAGCTTCCCGGACAGGGGGCGAGAGACCCAGTACTTC | CASSFPDRGRETQYF | TRBD1 | once | TRBJ2-5 | TRBV11-1 | 15
TGTGCCAGCAGTTCCCGACTAGCGGGGGGGACAAATACGCAGTATTTT | CASSSRLAGGTNTQYF | TRBD2 | - | TRBJ2-3 | TRBV6-5 | 16
TGTGCCAGCAGTTTTAGCGGGAGGGCCGGACGGGAGACCCAGTACTTC | CASSFSGRAGRETQYF | TRBD2 | few | TRBJ2-5 | TRBV27 | 16
TGCAGCGTCCTGGGTCCCCTGAGGGGTACTGAAGCTTTCTTT | CSVLGPLRGTEAFF | - | few | TRBJ1-1 | TRBV29-1 | 14
TGTGCCAGCAACAGGGGAGGCCCCTACGAGCAGTACTTC | CASNRGGPYEQYF | - | few | TRBJ2-7 | TRBV2 | 13
TGTGCCAGCAGCCCGAGGGGACAGAGCAATCAGCCCCAGCATTTT | CASSPRGQSNQPQHF | TRBD1 | - | TRBJ1-5 | TRBV9 | 15
TGTGCCAGCAGTTTCGGGGGCCTTAGTCAGGGCTACACCTTC | CASSFGGLSQGYTF | - | - | TRBJ1-2 | TRBV12-3/TRBV12-4 | 14
TGTGCCAGCAGCCGGTCCTCGCAGGGTGAGGGGACCATATATTTT | CASSRSSQGEGTIYF | - | many | TRBJ1-3 | TRBV12-3/TRBV12-4 | 15
TGTGCCAGCAGTTACGGCCAGGGCGGAGCTGAAGCTTTCTTT | CASSYGQGGAEAFF | - | many | TRBJ1-1 | TRBV6-5 | 14
TGCAGCGTTGCCGGAAGGCTAGCCGGCAATGAGCAGTTCTTC | CSVAGRLAGNEQFF | - | many | TRBJ2-1 | TRBV29-1 | 14
TGCGCCAGCAGCTTGAGTACCCAGCCGGATACGCAGTATTTT | CASSLSTQPDTQYF | - | - | TRBJ2-3 | TRBV5-1 | 14
TGTGCCAGCAGCGGGAGGACGGGAGAGACCCAGTACTTC | CASSGRTGETQYF | - | few | TRBJ2-5 | TRBV7-2 | 13
TGTGCCAGCAGCTTAGGGACGGACAGGGTCCCGTTTTTT | CASSLGTDRVPFF | TRBD1 | few | TRBJ1-4 | TRBV7-9 | 13
TGTGCCAGCAGTTTATCGGGCGTGCAAGGGCAGTACTTC | CASSLSGVQGQYF | - | - | TRBJ2-7 | TRBV27 | 13
TGTGCCAGCTGCGGAGACTACAATGAGCAGTTCTTC | CASCGDYNEQFF | - | - | TRBJ2-1 | TRBV11-1 | 12
TGCAGTGCTAGAAAATACGGGACATCTTATCAGCCCAAGCATTTT | CSARKYGTSYQPKHF | - | - | TRBJ1-5 | TRBV20-1 | 15
TGTGCCAGCAGGGACCCGGGGGGGGGACAGCCCCAGCATTTT | CASRDPGGGQPQHF | - | - | TRBJ1-5 | TRBV7-2 | 14
TGTGCCAGCAGTGACCTCCAGGGCTCTGGAAACACCATATATTTT | CASSDLQGSGNTIYF | - | - | TRBJ1-3 | TRBV25-1 | 15
TGTGCCAGCTCACCGAGATCTGGCTCCTACGAGCAGTACTTC | CASSPRSGSYEQYF | - | - | TRBJ2-7 | TRBV18 | 14
TGTGCCAGCAGCTTAGGTCCGGGACGGCGCTACGAGCAGTACTTC | CASSLGPGRRYEQYF | - | few | TRBJ2-7 | TRBV7-9 | 15
TGTGCCAGCAGCTTATGGGGGGTTGAGGGTTTCTACGAGCAGTACTTC | CASSLWGVEGFYEQYF | - | - | TRBJ2-7 | TRBV7-6 | 16
TGTGCCAGCAACCACCGGTCCTACGAGCAGTACTTC | CASNHRSYEQYF | - | few | TRBJ2-7 | TRBV5-6 | 12
TGCGCCAGCAGCTTGTGGAGACAGGGAGAGGGGACTGAAGCTTTCTTT | CASSLWRQGEGTEAFF | TRBD1 | - | TRBJ1-1 | TRBV5-1 | 16
TGCGCCAGCAGGGGGGAGTGGGGTGAGCAGTTCTTC | CASRGEWGEQFF | - | - | TRBJ2-1 | TRBV5-1 | 12
TGTGCCAGCAGCTTAGTGGGCGGAGGACCTGAAAAACTGTTTTTT | CASSLVGGGPEKLFF | - | - | TRBJ1-4 | TRBV7-2 | 15
TGTGCCAGCAGGGTCTGGCGGGAGTGTGACGAGCAGTACTTC | CASRVWRECDEQYF | TRBD2 | - | TRBJ2-7 | TRBV6-8 | 14
TGTGCCAGCAGCTTAGGCGAACGAGGGGAGGGGCTGTATCAAGAGACCCAGTACTTC | CASSLGERGEGLYQETQYF | TRBD2 | - | TRBJ2-5 | TRBV11-2 | 19
TGTGCCATCAGTGAGGGACAGCGAAAGTTCTTC | CAISEGQRKFF | - | few | TRBJ2-1 | TRBV10-3 | 11
TGCAGCGTTGATATCCAGAACACCGGGGAGCTGTTTTTT | CSVDIQNTGELFF | - | few | TRBJ2-2 | TRBV29-1 | 13
TGCAGTGTCCTTTCAGGACCGCCGGCGGGAAACACCATATATTTT | CSVLSGPPAGNTIYF | - | few | TRBJ1-3 | TRBV20-1 | 15
TGTGCCATATCCACCCGGGACAAGGGGGACGAGCAGTACTTC | CAISTRDKGDEQYF | - | - | TRBJ2-7 | TRBV12-3/TRBV12-4 | 14
TGTGCCAGCAGCTTCCGGGACAGGGAAGATTCACCCCTCCACTTT | CASSFRDREDSPLHF | TRBD1 | few | TRBJ1-6 | TRBV9 | 15
TGTGCCAGCAGCTTAGCAAAAGGACAGGAAGGAGAGGTTGCTCATGGCTACACCTTC | CASSLAKGQEGEVAHGYTF | TRBD1 | - | TRBJ1-2 | TRBV11-1 | 19
TGTGCCAGCAGCTCCGGACATCCGAGCGCTGAAGCTTTCTTT | CASSSGHPSAEAFF | - | few | TRBJ1-1 | TRBV7-9 | 14
TGCAGTGCTAGGGCGGCTGGGGCCAACGTCCTGACTTTC | CSARAAGANVLTF | - | - | TRBJ2-6 | TRBV20-1 | 13
TGTGCCAGCAGCGTAGTGAGCTCCTACAGCATAGATACGCAGTATTTT | CASSVVSSYSIDTQYF | - | - | TRBJ2-3 | TRBV9 | 16
TGTGCCAGCAGCCATGCTTCCTCCGGGTTCCGATATGGCTACACCTTC | CASSHASSGFRYGYTF | - | few | TRBJ1-2 | TRBV4-2 | 16
TGTGCCAGCAGCTTCGGTGGGACAGGGGGAAGTAATGAGCAGTTCTTC | CASSFGGTGGSNEQFF | TRBD1 | few | TRBJ2-1 | TRBV7-2 | 16
TGTGCCAGCAGTGGGGGAGGGGCCTCCTACAATGAGCAGTTCTTC | CASSGGGASYNEQFF | TRBD2 | few | TRBJ2-1 | TRBV2 | 15
TGTGCCAGCAGTGATTTCAGGGGGTTGTACGAGCAGTACTTC | CASSDFRGLYEQYF | TRBD1 | few | TRBJ2-7 | TRBV2 | 14
TGTGCCAGCTGGGCAGGGAGTCACTATGGCTACACCTTC | CASWAGSHYGYTF | - | many | TRBJ1-2 | TRBV6-1 | 13
TGTGCCAGCAGCCATAACCGGGACGCCGACTTC | CASSHNRDADF | - | few | TRBJ1-2 | TRBV12-3/TRBV12-4 | 11
TGCGCCAGCAGCTTGGCCTCTGGCGGGTGGGGATCGGGTACGCAGTATTTT | CASSLASGGWGSGTQYF | - | few | TRBJ2-3 | TRBV5-1 | 17
TGCAGCGCCTTGGACAGGCCCCTTAGCTCCTACAATGAGCAGTTCTTC | CSALDRPLSSYNEQFF | TRBD1 | - | TRBJ2-1 | TRBV29-1 | 16
TGCAGTGCTAGAGTCCCCCCTTTGCACGAGCAGTACTTC | CSARVPPLHEQYF | - | few | TRBJ2-7 | TRBV20-1 | 13
TGCGCCAGCAGCTTGGGGGACCTAGATACGCAGTATTTT | CASSLGDLDTQYF | - | few | TRBJ2-3 | TRBV5-1 | 13
TGTGCCAGTAGTACGACAGCCCCGACTGAAGCTTTCTTT | CASSTTAPTEAFF | - | - | TRBJ1-1 | TRBV19 | 13
TGTGCCAGCTCAGGGGGCGGGACACCTTCCTACGAGCAGTACTTC | CASSGGGTPSYEQYF | - | many | TRBJ2-7 | TRBV18 | 15
TGTGCCAGCATTCCCGGGGACAGGGGCTCGACGGCTGAAGCTTTCTTT | CASIPGDRGSTAEAFF | TRBD1 | few | TRBJ1-1 | TRBV12-3/TRBV12-4 | 16
TGCGCCAGCAGCCTTCAACAGGGGACCAACACTGAAGCTTTCTTT | CASSLQQGTNTEAFF | TRBD1 | few | TRBJ1-1 | TRBV4-3 | 15
TGTGCCAGCAGCAGCCGCAGGGGTCTAGGAGGAAACACCATATATTTT | CASSSRRGLGGNTIYF | - | - | TRBJ1-3 | TRBV7-8 | 16
TGCAGTGCTAGAGGCTGGACGACAGGGACTGGAAACACCATATATTTT | CSARGWTTGTGNTIYF | TRBD1 | - | TRBJ1-3 | TRBV20-1 | 16
TGTGCCATCAGTGAGTCGTGGACAGGGGCGAACACCGGGGAGCTGTTTTTT | CAISESWTGANTGELFF | TRBD1 | many | TRBJ2-2 | TRBV10-3 | 17
TGCAGTGCTAGAGGGGACAGGTTGTACGGCTACACCTTC | CSARGDRLYGYTF | TRBD1 | many | TRBJ1-2 | TRBV20-1 | 13